This T cell receptor beta chain was sequenced during a study of T cell repertoires in cytomegalovirus infection. Study-level background: Matching HLA type and CMV infection were both indicated by public TCR beta signatures.

Regarding this clonotype: The antigen is undetermined.

This CDR3 is built from 15 residues. V was pared by 7 bases and J by 0 bases, with 16 bases between. The V gene's germline CDR1 is MDHEN and CDR2 SYDVKM. One entry per CDR3 protein results from TCRdb running MiXCR on the reads. The sample contains a few hundred thousand distinct CDR3 sequences, more than 15% of which appear only once. Study-wide points: Dominant in the ex vivo response were TCR beta clonotypes restricted by HLA-C and specific for CMV. Summed public TCR beta family frequency identified CMV carriers bearing the relevant HLA.

The sequenced material came from CD8+ T cells from PBMCs. The receptor comes from a human donor in good health (CMV status not recorded). Some clones in this sample may be carry-over from other donors' samples. The chain is built from TRBV28 and TRBJ2-7; D might be TRBD1 or TRBD2, each matching 5 bases. The CDR3 sequence is CASTLERDGSYEQYF. DNA of the CDR3: TGTGCCAGCACTCTCGAACGGGACGGCTCCTACGAGCAGTACTTC.